The 23 T cell receptor beta chains reported below all come from one sample, sequenced in a study of vaccination and CD4 T cells after COVID-19. An Oncomine TCR Beta short-read assay was used to sequence the DNA from cultured CD4+ T cells. TCRdb itself ran the PCR reads through MiXCR, one entry per CDR3 protein. Of thousands of distinct CDR3 sequences listed, roughly 52% are singletons. Regarding treatment: approximately 10-day PBMC culture with coronavirus spike peptide pools or control peptides (ViraFEST assay). CD4+ T cells that came from the unexposed donor were collected before the COVID-19 pandemic (2011-2018). The antigens of these receptors remain unknown. Sequencing was done on a sample of CD4+ T cells from blood, cultured in vitro. The origin of the receptors is a human donor in good health.

The chain employs TRBV20-1 and TRBJ2-7; possibly TRBD1 or TRBD2 for D (5 bases each). The CDR3 consists of 14 residues. In germline, CDR1 is DFQATT, CDR2 SNEGSKA (reference sequence). V was cut by 8 bases and J by 4 bases, with 21 bases left in between. The CDR3 nucleotides are TGCAGTCCCTACGACGGGACGGAGGCGTACGAGCAGTACTTC. Translation gives CSPYDGTEAYEQYF.

This chain joins TRBV19 and TRBJ1-1, with D maybe TRBD1 (5 bases). The V and J ends lost 6 bases and 4 bases respectively, with 21 bases between them. This CDR3 comprises 16 residues. Germline CDR1 LNHDA, CDR2 SQIVND (reference sequence). The CDR3 is CASSLNFGDLGTEAFF. In DNA, the CDR3 is TGTGCCAGTAGCCTCAATTTCGGGGACCTCGGCACTGAAGCTTTCTTT.

This clonotype was seen a few times. For the CDR3, the DNA is TGTGCCAGCAGTTTAATTCAGGGGATAACTTTCTTT. Amino acids: CASSLIQGITFF. This sequence joins TRBV27 and TRBJ1-1, with TRBD1 as a possible D gene (6 bases). Germline V gene data show CDR1 as MNHEY and CDR2 as SMNVEV (reference sequence). This CDR3 comprises 12 residues. V lost 2 bases, J lost 12 bases, and 13 bases lay in between.

The rearrangement uses TRBV4-2 and TRBJ2-3, with 8 bases matching TRBD2. Germline CDR1 LGHNA, CDR2 YNFKEQ. The CDR3 totals 15 residues. V shed 0 bases and J 3 bases; nucleotides not matched to a gene: 2. The CDR3 DNA reads as TGTGCCAGCAGCCAAGAAACGGGAGGGACAGATACGCAGTATTTT. Its translation is CASSQETGGTDTQYF.

There are a few counts of this clonotype. The rearrangement uses TRBV6-1 and TRBJ1-2, with TRBD1 as a possible D gene (6 bases). Germline loops: CDR1 MNHNS, CDR2 SASEGT. This CDR3 spans 14 amino acids. V was clipped by 6 bases and J by 0 bases, with 11 bases between them. CDR3 nucleotides: TGTGCCAGCAGCCCTGGACAGACTAACTATGGCTACACCTTC. This translates into CASSPGQTNYGYTF.

The genes are TRBV7-8 and TRBJ1-3, with D perhaps matching TRBD1 (6 bases). CDR3 size: 14 residues. The V gene's germline CDR1 is SGHVS and CDR2 FQNEAQ. V gave up 5 bases and J gave up 2 bases, with 10 bases separating them. DNA of the CDR3: TGTGCCAGCAGCCCACAGGGAGCTGGAAACACCATATATTTT. It specifies CASSPQGAGNTIYF.

This chain joins TRBV20-1 and TRBJ2-1, with D unresolved. The CDR3 sequence is 16 residues long. V lost 1 base and J 6 bases, leaving 19 bases between the germline ends. CDR1 is DFQATT, CDR2 SNEGSKA, per germline (reference sequence). CDR3 loop: CSARGRIGQASNEQFF. CDR3 coding DNA: TGCAGTGCTAGAGGTAGGATTGGGCAGGCGAGCAATGAGCAGTTCTTC.

The V and J genes are TRBV18 and TRBJ1-5, with a weak D call TRBD1 (6 bases). The CDR3 spans 13 residues. V dropped 3 bases and J dropped 7 bases, with 10 bases sitting between them. CDR1 is KGHSH, CDR2 LQKENI, per germline. The DNA for the CDR3 is TGTGCCAGCTCACCCAACAGGGTGCAGCCCCAGCATTTT. Its translation: CASSPNRVQPQHF.

The V gene is TRBV2, the J gene TRBJ2-7; D is undetermined. CDR3 length equals 11 residues. Germline V gene data show CDR1 as SNHLY and CDR2 as FYNNEI. Trimming took 8 bases from V and 5 from J, leaving 10 bases between them. CDR3: CASGARNEQYF. The CDR3 DNA reads as TGTGCCAGCGGCGCTCGGAACGAGCAGTACTTC.

This chain joins TRBV10-3 and TRBJ2-1, with TRBD1 identical over 7 bases. This CDR3 comprises 12 residues. V was pared by 5 bases and J by 6 bases, with 1 base of the junction left unmatched. From germline, CDR1 is ENHRY and CDR2 SYGVKD. DNA for the CDR3: TGTGCCATCAGTCGGGACAGCAATGAGCAGTTCTTC. Residues: CAISRDSNEQFF.

The chain has TRBV20-1 and TRBJ1-1; 8 bases fit TRBD1. Germline-derived CDR1 and CDR2 are DFQATT and SNEGSKA (reference sequence). The CDR3 is 12 residues long. V shed 3 bases and J 3 bases; nucleotides not matched to a gene: 0. The CDR3 DNA sequence: TGCAGTGCTAGGACAGGGGACACTGAAGCTTTCTTT. Its protein product is CSARTGDTEAFF.

This chain uses TRBV29-1 with TRBJ1-2; D perhaps matches TRBD1 (6 bases). V shed 6 bases and J shed 1 base, with 12 bases lying between them. This CDR3 spans 13 amino acids. CDR1 is SQVTM, CDR2 ANQGSEA, per germline. CDR3 residues: CSVVGGGNYGYTF. The DNA for the CDR3 is TGCAGCGTCGTAGGGGGGGGTAACTATGGCTACACCTTC.

The chain combines TRBV7-9 with TRBJ2-3; 10 bases are a match to TRBD2. The germline V gene encodes CDR1 SEHNR and CDR2 FQNEAQ (reference sequence). The CDR3 contains 19 residues. Trimming cost V 6 bases and J 5 bases; bases outside gene matches: 20. The CDR3 DNA reads TGTGCCAGCAGTCCCCTACGAAGCGGGGGGGCCGGATTCGTAGATACGCAGTATTTT. It is translated as CASSPLRSGGAGFVDTQYF.

V is TRBV5-6 and J is TRBJ1-2; D might be TRBD1 (6 bases). Per the germline V gene, CDR1 is SGHDT and CDR2 is YYEEEE. Trimming stripped 6 bases from V and 5 bases from J, with 11 bases between. CDR3 length: 12 amino acids. The CDR3 reads CASNRQAYGYTF. The CDR3 coding sequence is TGTGCCAGCAATAGACAGGCTTATGGCTACACCTTC.

This rearrangement joins TRBV6-2 or TRBV6-3 to TRBJ1-3, with TRBD1 matching 7 bases. The length of the CDR3 is 16 residues. Trimming cost V 6 bases and J 2 bases; bases outside gene matches: 10. Germline CDR1 and CDR2: MNHEY and SVGEGT. This chain's CDR3 is CASSPTPDRPGNTIYF. Written as DNA, the CDR3 is TGTGCCAGCAGCCCTACGCCGGACAGGCCTGGAAACACCATATATTTT.

The gene calls are TRBV6-4 and TRBJ2-3; D gene ambiguous. Germline CDR1 is MRHNA and CDR2 is SNTAGT. CDR3 length: 13 amino acids. Trimming shortened V by 4 bases and J by 4 bases, and 9 bases separated the two germline ends. The CDR3 DNA follows: TGTGCCAGCAGTGCGACCCCCCCAGATACGCAGTATTTT. It specifies CASSATPPDTQYF.

The rearrangement uses TRBV20-1 and TRBJ1-5, with 7 bases matching TRBD1. The CDR3 extends over 14 amino acids. Germline lookup yields CDR1 DFQATT and CDR2 SNEGSKA (reference sequence). The V gene end was trimmed by 6 bases and the J gene end by 4 bases; junction bases not matched to a gene: 9. The CDR3 loop reads CSATQGWGNQPQHF. CDR3 coding DNA: TGCAGTGCCACACAGGGGTGGGGTAATCAGCCCCAGCATTTT.

The chain carries TRBV10-3 and TRBJ2-3, with D possibly called TRBD1 or TRBD2 (6 bases each). Germline CDR1 and CDR2: ENHRY and SYGVKD. V lost 1 base to trimming and J lost 2 bases, with 19 bases between them. The CDR3 is 18 amino acids. The CDR3 bases are TGTGCCATCAGTGAGTACGGCGCGGGGCAGGGGTACACAGATACGCAGTATTTT. Residues: CAISEYGAGQGYTDTQYF.

The chain couples TRBV6-1 to TRBJ1-1; no definite D call. The germline V gene has CDR1 MNHNS and CDR2 SASEGT. V lost 8 bases and J lost 2, with 9 bases in between. The CDR3 loop spans 12 amino acids. CDR3 sequence: CASGRANTEAFF. The CDR3 DNA reads TGTGCCAGCGGACGCGCCAACACTGAAGCTTTCTTT.

This clonotype was seen more than once but under ten times. This rearrangement joins TRBV20-1 to TRBJ2-7; D possibly corresponds to TRBD1 (6 bases). Germline V gives CDR1 DFQATT, CDR2 SNEGSKA (reference sequence). Deletions cut 6 bases from V and 2 bases from J, with 20 bases between. This CDR3 is built from 15 residues. Here the CDR3 DNA reads TGCAGTGCCAAAAAGGCCTCAGGGGTCCCCTACGAGCAGTACTTC. The encoded protein is CSAKKASGVPYEQYF.

The chain is built from TRBV2 and TRBJ1-1; D gene uncertain. Germline CDR1 is SNHLY and CDR2 is FYNNEI. Trimming removed 4 bases from V and 0 bases from J, with 6 bases in between. The CDR3 loop spans 13 amino acids. CDR3 in amino acids: CASSVQMNTEAFF. CDR3 DNA: TGTGCCAGCAGTGTACAGATGAACACTGAAGCTTTCTTT.

This clonotype was seen a single time. The chain recombines TRBV19 with TRBJ1-5; weak D call: TRBD1 (5 bases). V was trimmed by 7 bases and J by 2 bases, leaving 15 bases between them. Germline CDR1 reads LNHDA; CDR2 reads SQIVND (reference sequence). The CDR3 consists of 15 residues. The CDR3 sequence is CASKGLGGGNQPQHF. CDR3 DNA sequence: TGTGCCAGTAAAGGTCTAGGAGGGGGCAATCAGCCCCAGCATTTT.

The J gene is TRBJ2-1, the V gene TRBV5-1; tentatively, D is TRBD1 (6 bases). This CDR3 has 15 amino acids. The germline CDR1 and CDR2 sequences are SGHRS and YFSETQ. Trimming removed 3 bases at V and 5 bases at J, with 15 bases between. DNA for the CDR3: TGCGCCAGCAGCTGGGGGCAGGGAAAGGACAATGAGCAGTTCTTC. It yields the protein CASSWGQGKDNEQFF.